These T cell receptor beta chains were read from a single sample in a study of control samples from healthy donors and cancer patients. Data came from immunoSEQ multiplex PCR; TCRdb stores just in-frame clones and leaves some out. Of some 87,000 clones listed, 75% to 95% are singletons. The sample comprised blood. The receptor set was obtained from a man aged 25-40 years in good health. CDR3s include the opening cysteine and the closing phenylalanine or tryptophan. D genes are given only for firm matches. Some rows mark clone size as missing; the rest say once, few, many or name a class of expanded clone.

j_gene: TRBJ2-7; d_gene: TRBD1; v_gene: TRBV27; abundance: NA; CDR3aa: CASSLGQGLGAYEQYF; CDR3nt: TGTGCCAGCAGTTTAGGACAGGGTCTGGGGGCCTACGAGCAGTACTTC
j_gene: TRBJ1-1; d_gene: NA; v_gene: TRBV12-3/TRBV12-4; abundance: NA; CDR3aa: CASSPQGNTAFF; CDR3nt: TGTGCCAGCAGCCCGCAGGGGAATACGGCTTTCTTT
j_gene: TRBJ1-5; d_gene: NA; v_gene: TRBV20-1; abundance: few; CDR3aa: CSASRVKGNQPQHF; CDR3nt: TGCAGTGCTAGTAGAGTCAAGGGGAATCAGCCCCAGCATTTT
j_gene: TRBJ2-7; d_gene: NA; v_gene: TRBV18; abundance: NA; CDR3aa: CASSTGRTRDEQYF; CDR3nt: TGTGCCAGCTCAACGGGACGGACCCGCGACGAGCAGTACTTC
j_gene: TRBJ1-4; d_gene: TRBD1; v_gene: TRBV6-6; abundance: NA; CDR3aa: CASTRRGQGVKNEKLFF; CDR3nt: TGTGCCAGCACTCGTCGCGGGCAGGGGGTGAAGAATGAAAAACTGTTTTTT
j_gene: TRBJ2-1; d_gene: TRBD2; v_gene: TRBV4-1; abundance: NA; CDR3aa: CASSQGLAGGKSSYNEQFF; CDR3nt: TGCGCCAGCAGCCAAGGTCTAGCGGGGGGCAAGAGCTCCTACAATGAGCAGTTCTTC
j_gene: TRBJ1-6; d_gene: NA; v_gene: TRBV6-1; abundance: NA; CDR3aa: CASSEVGHSLSPLHF; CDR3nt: TGTGCCAGCAGTGAAGTGGGACACTCGCTTTCACCCCTCCACTTT
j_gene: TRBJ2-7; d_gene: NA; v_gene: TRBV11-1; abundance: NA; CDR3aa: CASSMVGTEQYF; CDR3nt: TGTGCCAGCAGCATGGTAGGGACTGAGCAGTACTTC
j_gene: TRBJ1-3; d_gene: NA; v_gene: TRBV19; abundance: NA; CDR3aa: CASTLYVGGSGNTIYF; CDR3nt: TGTGCCAGTACCCTATACGTTGGGGGCTCTGGAAACACCATATATTTT
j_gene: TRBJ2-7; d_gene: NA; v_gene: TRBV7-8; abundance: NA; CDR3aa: CASSLDRRQRVYEQYF; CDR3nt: TGTGCCAGCAGCTTAGATCGTCGGCAGCGAGTCTACGAGCAGTACTTC
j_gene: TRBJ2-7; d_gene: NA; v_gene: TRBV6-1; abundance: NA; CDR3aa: CASSEVGRTYEQYF; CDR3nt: TGTGCCAGCAGTGAAGTCGGACGCACCTACGAGCAGTACTTC
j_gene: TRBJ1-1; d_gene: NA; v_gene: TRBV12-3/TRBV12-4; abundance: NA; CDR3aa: CASSLGRAAFF; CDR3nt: TGTGCCAGCAGTTTGGGGAGGGCGGCTTTCTTT
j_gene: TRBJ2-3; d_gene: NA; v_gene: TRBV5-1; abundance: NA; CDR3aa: CASSLTGGKADTQYF; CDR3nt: TGCGCCAGCAGCTTGACTGGCGGGAAAGCAGATACGCAGTATTTT
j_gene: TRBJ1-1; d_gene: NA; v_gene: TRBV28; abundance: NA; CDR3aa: CASLAGMNTEAFF; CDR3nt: TGTGCCTCATTGGCGGGCATGAACACTGAAGCTTTCTTT
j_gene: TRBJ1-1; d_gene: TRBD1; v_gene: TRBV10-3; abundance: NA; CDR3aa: CATEGARNTEAFF; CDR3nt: TGTGCCACGGAGGGGGCGCGAAACACTGAAGCTTTCTTT
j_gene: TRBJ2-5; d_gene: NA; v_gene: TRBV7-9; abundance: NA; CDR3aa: CASSLGRGQETQYF; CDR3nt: TGTGCCAGCAGCTTAGGACGGGGTCAAGAGACCCAGTACTTC